Listed here are 25 T cell receptor beta chains from one sample, sequenced in a study of T cell changes during pregnancy in multiple sclerosis. Libraries were prepared by immunoSEQ multiplex PCR; TCRdb keeps only in-frame clonotypes and omits some of them. In the table there are fewer than 65,000 clones, around 91% of which are singletons. Sequenced here: peripheral blood, sampled in the third trimester of pregnancy. These receptors were obtained from a female donor in good health, enrolled as a control in a pregnancy study.

V and J are TRBV5-4 and TRBJ1-3, with TRBD1 identical over 8 bases. Germline V gene lookup returns CDR1 SGHNT and CDR2 YYREEE (reference sequence). V gave up 4 bases and J gave up 6 bases; unmatched junction bases: 9. The CDR3 is made up of 15 amino acids. CDR3: CASSPVPGGENTIYF. The DNA of the CDR3 is TGTGCCAGCAGCCCCGTTCCAGGGGGCGAAAACACCATATATTTT.

V gene TRBV27 combines with J gene TRBJ1-1; tentatively, D is TRBD1 (5 bases). This CDR3 region has 13 residues. Per the germline V gene, CDR1 is MNHEY and CDR2 is SMNVEV (reference sequence). Trimming cost V 3 bases and J 5 bases, with 10 bases left between them. The CDR3 DNA is TGTGCCAGCAGTTTTCGGGGGGGGACTGAAGCTTTCTTT. Its translation: CASSFRGGTEAFF.

The chain employs TRBV27 and TRBJ2-3; 7 nucleotides align to TRBD2. Germline loops: CDR1 MNHEY, CDR2 SMNVEV (reference sequence). The CDR3 totals 13 residues. After removal of 3 bases from V and 5 bases from J, the junction contained 2 bases not matched to a gene. Written as DNA, the CDR3 is TGTGCCAGCAGTTTTAGGGAGGGAGATACGCAGTATTTT. This codes for CASSFREGDTQYF.

This clone was seen only a few times. V gene TRBV6-4 combines with J gene TRBJ2-1, with 12 bases lining up with TRBD2. V gave up 0 bases and J gave up 7 bases; unmatched junction bases: 4. Germline assignment: CDR1 MRHNA and CDR2 SNTAGT. The CDR3 extends over 16 amino acids. This CDR3 reads CASSDSTSGGKNEQFF. CDR3 DNA: TGTGCCAGCAGTGACTCTACTAGCGGGGGGAAAAATGAGCAGTTCTTC.

The chain's CDR3 is CASSRTSGFNTGELFF. In nucleotides, the CDR3 is TGTGCCAGCAGTAGGACTAGCGGGTTTAACACCGGGGAGCTGTTTTTT. J is TRBJ2-2 and V is TRBV6-4, with 11 nucleotides matching TRBD2. CDR1 is MRHNA, CDR2 SNTAGT, per germline. The CDR3 is made up of 16 amino acids. Trimming cost V 5 bases and J 2 bases; bases outside gene matches: 4.

The V call is TRBV7-2, the J call TRBJ2-7; no reliable D call. V shed 3 bases and J shed 3 bases, with 9 bases lying between them. CDR1 is SGHTA, CDR2 FQGNSA, per germline. This CDR3 comprises 13 residues. CDR3 residues: CASSLLGFYEQYF. CDR3 nucleotides: TGTGCCAGCAGCTTGTTGGGCTTCTACGAGCAGTACTTC.

The chain couples TRBV28 to TRBJ2-1; 7 nucleotides match TRBD2. The CDR3 length is 13 residues. Germline V CDR1 and CDR2: MDHEN, SYDVKM. V shed 10 bases and J 7 bases; nucleotides not matched to a gene: 10. The CDR3 nucleotides are TGTGCCACCCGAAGACTAGCTGGGAATGAGCAGTTCTTC. This encodes CATRRLAGNEQFF.

The rearrangement joins TRBV11-1 to TRBJ1-2, with 7 nucleotides matching TRBD1. The CDR3 contains 18 residues. V was pared by 2 bases and J by 0 bases, with 12 bases of the junction left unmatched. Germline V gives CDR1 SGHAT, CDR2 FQDESV (reference sequence). This CDR3 reads CASSLSTYEGTANYGYTF. The CDR3 DNA sequence: TGTGCCAGCAGCTTATCTACTTATGAGGGGACAGCTAACTATGGCTACACCTTC.

V is TRBV19 and J is TRBJ2-7; 10 nucleotides line up with TRBD1. V was clipped by 6 bases and J by 3 bases; unmatched bases: 8. The CDR3 spans 15 residues. CDR1 is LNHDA and CDR2 is SQIVND in the germline V gene (reference sequence). CDR3: CASRYRDRGLYEQYF. The DNA for the CDR3 is TGTGCCAGTAGGTACCGGGACAGGGGACTCTACGAGCAGTACTTC.

V and J are TRBV6-5 and TRBJ1-1; weak D call: TRBD1 (6 bases). In germline, CDR1 is MNHEY, CDR2 SVGAGI. CDR3 size: 13 residues. Trimming removed 4 bases from V and 5 bases from J, with 11 bases in between. Written as DNA, the CDR3 is TGTGCCAGCAGTTTCGCACAGGGAACTGAAGCTTTCTTT. Residues: CASSFAQGTEAFF.

V usage is TRBV18 and J usage is TRBJ2-1; D is undetermined. CDR3 length: 15 residues. V lost 2 bases and J 0 bases, leaving 8 bases between the germline ends. CDR1 and CDR2 from the germline V gene are KGHSH and LQKENI. CDR3 sequence (DNA): TGTGCCAGCTCACCATCGGGTAGCTCCTACAATGAGCAGTTCTTC. Amino acid sequence: CASSPSGSSYNEQFF.

The CDR3 reads CAGGQGRNTEAFF. The CDR3 DNA reads TGTGCCGGGGGACAGGGGAGGAACACTGAAGCTTTCTTT. V gene TRBV30 combines with J gene TRBJ1-1, with 10 positions matching TRBD1. Germline V gene sequence: CDR1 GTSNPN, CDR2 SVGIG (reference sequence). The CDR3 contains 13 residues. The junction had 4 bases not matched to a gene; V was cut back by 8 bases and J by 1 base.

The chain joins TRBV5-1 to TRBJ1-3; D is uncertain. Germline CDR1 SGHRS, CDR2 YFSETQ. V lost 0 bases, J lost 7 bases, and 11 bases lay in between. There are 14 residues in the CDR3. The CDR3: CASSLDPAGNTIYF. The DNA for the CDR3 is TGCGCCAGCAGCTTGGACCCAGCGGGGAACACCATATATTTT.

The genes are TRBV6-5 and TRBJ2-1; 7 nucleotides match TRBD2. With 0 bases clipped from V and 8 bases from J, the junction kept 7 bases outside the gene matches. The CDR3 spans 15 residues. Germline assignment: CDR1 MNHEY and CDR2 SVGAGI. The CDR3 DNA follows: TGTGCCAGCAGTTACTCGCGGGGGATTGGCCATGAGCAGTTCTTC. Translation gives CASSYSRGIGHEQFF.

The chain joins TRBV14 to TRBJ1-1; D remains unclear. This CDR3 is 17 amino acids long. V gave up 2 bases and J gave up 0 bases, with 16 bases separating them. Germline assignment: CDR1 SGHDN and CDR2 FVKESK. CDR3 in DNA: TGTGCCAGCAGCCAACTCACCCCTACGGGGATGAACACTGAAGCTTTCTTT. Translating gives CASSQLTPTGMNTEAFF.

The CDR3 here is CASSFNSYGNTEAFF. The CDR3 DNA follows: TGTGCCAGCAGTTTTAATAGCTATGGGAACACTGAAGCTTTCTTT. V and J are TRBV27 and TRBJ1-1; D gene unclear. CDR1 and CDR2 (germline): MNHEY, SMNVEV (reference sequence). Trimming stripped 3 bases from V and 1 base from J, with 12 bases between. The CDR3 consists of 15 residues.

This chain connects TRBV6-4 to TRBJ2-1; no clear D gene. V was trimmed by 6 bases and J by 10 bases, leaving 7 bases between them. Germline assignment: CDR1 MRHNA and CDR2 SNTAGT. This CDR3 has 10 residues. CDR3 residues: CASRGREQFF. CDR3 sequence (DNA): TGTGCCAGCAGGGGCAGAGAGCAGTTCTTC.

V usage is TRBV23-1 and J usage is TRBJ1-5; 11 bases are shared with TRBD1. TRBV23-1 is marked as an open reading frame, function uncertain. The CDR3 spans 15 residues. The junction had 1 base not matched to a gene; V was cut back by 1 base and J by 5 bases. This CDR3 reads CASSQWDRGDQPQHF. In DNA, the CDR3 is TGCGCCAGCAGTCAATGGGACAGGGGGGATCAGCCCCAGCATTTT.

The gene calls are TRBV10-3 and TRBJ2-1, with 10 bases that match TRBD2. V shed 0 bases, J shed 9 bases, and the junction held 8 bases outside the gene matches. Germline CDR1 is ENHRY and CDR2 is SYGVKD. This CDR3 region has 16 residues. The CDR3: CAISESAGGPFGEQFF. In DNA form, the CDR3 reads TGTGCCATCAGTGAGTCAGCGGGGGGGCCTTTTGGTGAGCAGTTCTTC.

In DNA, the CDR3 is TGTGCCAGTGGAACGGGACTCCCGTACCAAGAGACCCAGTACTTC. Its translation: CASGTGLPYQETQYF. V is TRBV19 and J is TRBJ2-5, with a possible D match to TRBD2 (6 bases). CDR3 length: 15 amino acids. V gave up 8 bases and J gave up 0 bases, with 16 bases separating them. CDR1 is LNHDA, CDR2 SQIVND, per germline (reference sequence).

The rearrangement links TRBV7-2 to TRBJ2-3; the match to TRBD1 covers 9 bases. The V segment lost 1 base and the J segment 1 base; nucleotides outside the gene matches: 6. Germline CDR1 SGHTA, CDR2 FQGNSA. The CDR3 is 17 residues long. DNA for the CDR3: TGTGCCAGCAGCTTAGGGGGGAACAGGGGGCGCACAGATACGCAGTATTTT. This gives the protein CASSLGGNRGRTDTQYF.

The V call is TRBV5-1, the J call TRBJ2-2; 11 bases fit TRBD1. Germline-derived CDR1 and CDR2 are SGHRS and YFSETQ. This CDR3 has 17 amino acids. The V and J ends lost 4 bases and 3 bases, in that order; junction bases with no gene match: 8. CDR3 nucleotide sequence: TGCGCCAGCAGCCAGGACAGGGGGCTAGAGTACACCGGGGAGCTGTTTTTT. Translating gives CASSQDRGLEYTGELFF.

This chain connects TRBV7-8 to TRBJ2-1; D not resolved. The V gene's germline CDR1 is SGHVS and CDR2 FQNEAQ. V lost 1 base and J lost 10, with 11 bases in between. This CDR3 is built from 13 residues. The CDR3 DNA is TGTGCCAGCAGCTTAGTTGTAGCCGGAGAGCAGTTCTTC. This sequence encodes CASSLVVAGEQFF.

V gene TRBV18 combines with J gene TRBJ2-1, with 9 bases fitting TRBD2. The CDR3 is 17 amino acids. V trimming: 3 bases; J trimming: 1 base; junction bases outside the gene matches: 7. Germline V gives CDR1 KGHSH, CDR2 LQKENI. CDR3 DNA: TGTGCCAGCTCACCGTCGGCGGGAGGGCCATCCTACAATGAGCAGTTCTTC. Translated: CASSPSAGGPSYNEQFF.

The chain joins TRBV6-5 to TRBJ1-1; unclear D gene. Germline assignment: CDR1 MNHEY and CDR2 SVGAGI. Trimming took 10 bases from V and 1 from J, leaving 13 bases between them. The CDR3 consists of 13 residues. CDR3 in amino acids: CATLVIPNTEAFF. CDR3 sequence (DNA): TGTGCCACCCTCGTAATCCCGAACACTGAAGCTTTCTTT.